This note documents a single T cell receptor beta chain sequence. Antigen unknown. The V and J ends lost 5 bases and 8 bases respectively, with 19 bases between them. The CDR3 is 15 residues long. Germline V CDR1 and CDR2: SGHAT, FQNNGV. No infections or other immune events were documented during collection. This sample stems from a study of identifying expanded T cells in peripheral blood. TCRdb keeps only in-frame clones here, not all; method: immunoSEQ multiplex PCR. This sample has fewer than 85,000 clones, with almost 85% found just once. Study-wide points: Approximately two-week clone count variance significantly increased as total template count grew. Differentially abundant clones: 0.95 to 1.5 between replicates, 15 to 17 at about two weeks, around 20 at four.

Sample: blood. The chain has TRBV11-2 and TRBJ2-1; possible D gene TRBD2, 7 bases. The source of this sequence is a person aged 18 to 70 in good health. The DNA of the CDR3 is TGTGCCAGCAGCGTAGGGGGGGAGTGGGGCGATGAGCAGTTCTTC. This gives the protein CASSVGGEWGDEQFF.